The 19 T cell receptor beta chains below come from one sample, sequenced in a study of blood T cell repertoires in COVID-19. Sequencing used immunoSEQ multiplex PCR; TCRdb keeps in-frame clones, though not all of them. The sample consists of some 57,000 clones, about 85% of them appearing once. Sequencing was carried out using peripheral blood. The receptors were sampled from a human donor in a cohort sampled during active COVID-19.

The V and J genes are TRBV10-3 and TRBJ1-1, with a tentative D call TRBD1 (5 bases). The CDR3 length is 15 residues. Per germline, CDR1 ENHRY and CDR2 SYGVKD. Trimming took off 0 bases at V and 4 bases at J, with 12 bases between the two ends. The CDR3 sequence: CAISESQGSGTEAFF. Written as DNA, the CDR3 is TGTGCCATCAGTGAGTCTCAGGGTTCCGGCACTGAAGCTTTCTTT.

Relative to its sample, this clone is medium-sized. The chain uses TRBV6-5 and TRBJ1-6, with TRBD1 matching 7 bases. The V gene's germline CDR1 is MNHEY and CDR2 SVGAGI. V gave up 5 bases and J gave up 6 bases; unmatched junction bases: 4. CDR3 size: 14 residues. The CDR3 bases are TGTGCCAGCAGTCCACGGGACAGTAATTCACCCCTCCACTTT. It codes for CASSPRDSNSPLHF.

The J gene is TRBJ1-6, the V gene TRBV6-2 or TRBV6-3; D call uncertain. This CDR3 has 14 amino acids. Germline V lookup: CDR1 MNHEY, CDR2 SVGEGT. The V end lost 0 bases, the J end lost 11 bases, and 11 bases lay between the germline ends. In DNA, the CDR3 is TGTGCCAGCAGTTACTCGACCGGGTTAGCACCCCTCCACTTT. Protein: CASSYSTGLAPLHF.

This clone was seen more than once but under ten times. The rearrangement joins TRBV7-2 to TRBJ2-4, with a possible D match to TRBD2 (7 bases). V gave up 5 bases and J gave up 7 bases, with 12 bases separating them. The CDR3 is made up of 13 amino acids. CDR1 and CDR2 from the germline V gene are SGHTA and FQGNSA. The CDR3 region has the DNA TGTGCCAGCAGCCCTGAGGGGGGGAACATTCAGTACTTC. This translates into CASSPEGGNIQYF.

This chain links TRBV28 with TRBJ2-7; tentative D call: TRBD2 (6 bases). CDR3 length: 16 amino acids. Per germline, CDR1 MDHEN and CDR2 SYDVKM. The V end was cut by 3 bases, the J end by 2 bases, with 17 bases between. This CDR3 reads CASSFGVLANAYEQYF. In DNA, the CDR3 is TGTGCCAGCAGTTTCGGAGTTCTAGCGAATGCCTACGAGCAGTACTTC.

For the CDR3, the DNA is TGTGCCAGCTCGAAGGGGAGGACAGGGGGCTACGAGCAGTACTTC. Translated: CASSKGRTGGYEQYF. The chain is built from TRBV6-5 and TRBJ2-7; 10 nucleotides agree with TRBD1. CDR3 size: 15 residues. From germline, CDR1 is MNHEY and CDR2 SVGAGI. J lost 3 bases, V lost 8 bases, and 10 bases had no gene match.

J is TRBJ2-2 and V is TRBV4-2, with TRBD2 matching 9 bases. Looked up from germline, CDR1 is LGHNA and CDR2 is YNFKEQ. The CDR3 covers 15 residues. With 0 bases clipped from V and 13 bases from J, the junction kept 9 bases outside the gene matches. CDR3 DNA: TGTGCCAGCAGCCAAGAGGGTAGCGGGAGTTGGGGGCTGTTTTTT. Its protein is CASSQEGSGSWGLFF.

The chain links TRBV24-1 to TRBJ1-1; D not certain. V gave up 7 bases and J gave up 0 bases, with 11 bases separating them. In germline, CDR1 is KGHDR, CDR2 SFDVKD. CDR3 length: 14 residues. The CDR3 region has the DNA TGTGCCACCAGGGAGACCGGGATGAACACTGAAGCTTTCTTT. This encodes CATRETGMNTEAFF.

The rearrangement links TRBV9 to TRBJ2-1; possibly TRBD2 for D (6 bases). This CDR3 spans 15 amino acids. The germline V gene encodes CDR1 SGDLS and CDR2 YYNGEE. The ends were cut back, 4 bases at V and 5 bases at J, with 16 bases in the middle. DNA for the CDR3: TGTGCCAGCAGCCCAGCGGGTGGGCGCCACAATGAGCAGTTCTTC. This encodes CASSPAGGRHNEQFF.

This clone is a singleton in its sample. Distinct nucleotide sequences in the sample also encode this CDR3. CDR3 bases: TGCGCCAGCAGCAGGCGGAGCAATCAGCCCCAGCATTTT. Translating gives CASSRRSNQPQHF. The V gene is TRBV4-1, the J gene TRBJ1-5; no clear D. The length of the CDR3 is 13 residues. Between the trimmed V and J ends, which lost 5 bases and 1 base, there was a span of 6 bases. Germline-derived CDR1 and CDR2 are MGHRA and YSYEKL.

This clone occurred once. V usage is TRBV28 and J usage is TRBJ1-2, with a weak D call TRBD1 (5 bases). Between the trimmed V and J ends, which lost 2 bases and 7 bases, there was a span of 23 bases. The germline gives CDR1 MDHEN, CDR2 SYDVKM. This CDR3 comprises 17 residues. CDR3 coding DNA: TGTGCCAGCAGTTTACAGGGCTTATATCTTGGAATTGGTGGCTACACCTTC. Encoded protein: CASSLQGLYLGIGGYTF.

The V and J genes are TRBV5-6 and TRBJ1-1, with TRBD1 as a possible D gene (5 bases). This CDR3 contains 14 residues. CDR1 and CDR2 from the germline V gene are SGHDT and YYEEEE. V was trimmed by 5 bases and J by 3 bases, leaving 14 bases between them. CDR3 DNA: TGTGCCAGCAGACCCAGGGCCGTGGACACTGAAGCTTTCTTT. Its protein is CASRPRAVDTEAFF.

CDR3 coding DNA: TGTGCCAGCACCATGGACAGGGTCGGGGCTTTCTTT. Amino acids: CASTMDRVGAFF. The chain combines TRBV6-5 with TRBJ1-1; 8 bases map to TRBD1. V dropped 7 bases and J dropped 11; count of bases not matched to a gene: 9. This CDR3 comprises 12 residues. The germline V gene encodes CDR1 MNHEY and CDR2 SVGAGI.

The chain carries TRBV5-1 and TRBJ2-1, with D possibly matching TRBD2 (5 bases). From germline, CDR1 is SGHRS and CDR2 YFSETQ. The CDR3 is made up of 14 amino acids. Trimming cost V 4 bases and J 6 bases, with 14 bases left between them. The CDR3 DNA sequence: TGCGCCAGCAGCCCCACTGCGGGCATCAATGAGCAGTTCTTC. Residues: CASSPTAGINEQFF.

This chain uses TRBV5-1 with TRBJ1-5; the match to TRBD1 covers 7 bases. The J segment lost 0 bases and the V segment lost 4 bases, leaving 4 bases of the junction unmatched. The V gene's germline CDR1 is SGHRS and CDR2 YFSETQ. CDR3 length equals 15 residues. The CDR3 DNA follows: TGCGCCAGCAGCAGGACAGGCGATAGCAATCAGCCCCAGCATTTT. This sequence encodes CASSRTGDSNQPQHF.

The chain recombines TRBV5-1 with TRBJ1-1; D is ambiguous. Germline V gene lookup returns CDR1 SGHRS and CDR2 YFSETQ. V lost 4 bases and J lost 4, with 8 bases in between. The length of the CDR3 is 12 residues. The CDR3 is CASSPRGTEAFF. CDR3 coding DNA: TGCGCCAGCAGCCCCCGGGGCACTGAAGCTTTCTTT.

In the case of this clone: The sample holds other DNA sequences that translate to the same CDR3. The chain recombines TRBV5-1 with TRBJ2-3, with 11 bases fitting TRBD2. The CDR3 contains 15 residues. Germline assignment: CDR1 SGHRS and CDR2 YFSETQ. V shed 0 bases and J 4 bases; nucleotides not matched to a gene: 1. This CDR3 is CASSLALAGADTQYF. CDR3 sequence (DNA): TGCGCCAGCAGCTTGGCACTAGCGGGAGCAGATACGCAGTATTTT.

The chain links TRBV12-3 or TRBV12-4 to TRBJ2-7; no firm D call. CDR3 length: 13 residues. V gave up 2 bases and J gave up 2 bases, with 7 bases separating them. Here the CDR3 DNA reads TGTGCCAGCAGTTTATCCCTTGCCTACGAGCAGTACTTC. This translates into CASSLSLAYEQYF.

The chain uses TRBV5-1 and TRBJ1-4; 9 bases agree with TRBD1. V lost 3 bases, J lost 8 bases, and 5 bases stayed unmatched. Germline V gene data show CDR1 as SGHRS and CDR2 as YFSETQ. The CDR3 is made up of 14 amino acids. This chain's CDR3 is CASSSDRGGEKLFF. The CDR3 DNA follows: TGCGCCAGCAGCTCGGACAGGGGAGGGGAAAAACTGTTTTTT.